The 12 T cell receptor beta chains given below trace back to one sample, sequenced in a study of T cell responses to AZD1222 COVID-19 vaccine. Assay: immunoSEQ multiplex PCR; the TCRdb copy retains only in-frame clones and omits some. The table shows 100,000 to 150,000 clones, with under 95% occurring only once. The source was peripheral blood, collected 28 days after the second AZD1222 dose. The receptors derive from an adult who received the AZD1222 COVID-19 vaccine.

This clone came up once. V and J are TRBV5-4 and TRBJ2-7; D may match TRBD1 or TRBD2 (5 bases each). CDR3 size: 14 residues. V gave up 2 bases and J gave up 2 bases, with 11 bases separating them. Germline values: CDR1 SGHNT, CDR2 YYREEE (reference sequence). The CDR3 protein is CASSLRGAPYEQYF. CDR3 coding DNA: TGTGCCAGCAGCTTACGAGGGGCTCCCTACGAGCAGTACTTC.

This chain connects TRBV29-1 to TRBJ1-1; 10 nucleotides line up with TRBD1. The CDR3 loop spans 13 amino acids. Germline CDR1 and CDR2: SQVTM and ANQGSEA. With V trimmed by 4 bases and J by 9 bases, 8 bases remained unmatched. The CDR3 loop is CSVGSVTGGQAFF. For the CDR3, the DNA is TGCAGCGTTGGCTCCGTGACAGGGGGCCAAGCTTTCTTT.

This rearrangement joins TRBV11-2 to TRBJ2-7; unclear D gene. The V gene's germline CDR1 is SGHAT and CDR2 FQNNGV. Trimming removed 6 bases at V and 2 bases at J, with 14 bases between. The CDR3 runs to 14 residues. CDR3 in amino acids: CASSSRLDAYEQYF. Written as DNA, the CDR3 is TGTGCCAGCAGTTCGCGACTGGATGCCTACGAGCAGTACTTC.

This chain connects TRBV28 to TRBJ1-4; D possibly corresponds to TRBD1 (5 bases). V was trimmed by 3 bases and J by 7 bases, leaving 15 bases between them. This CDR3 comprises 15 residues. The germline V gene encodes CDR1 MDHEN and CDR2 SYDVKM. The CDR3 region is CASSFVGRVGEKLFF. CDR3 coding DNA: TGTGCCAGCAGTTTTGTTGGCAGGGTAGGTGAAAAACTGTTTTTT.

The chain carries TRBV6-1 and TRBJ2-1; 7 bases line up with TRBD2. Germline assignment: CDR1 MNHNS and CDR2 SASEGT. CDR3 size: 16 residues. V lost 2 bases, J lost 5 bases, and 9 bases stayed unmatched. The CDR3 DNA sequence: TGTGCCAGCAGTGAAAGGGCGGGAGTCCCCAACAATGAGCAGTTCTTC. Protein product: CASSERAGVPNNEQFF.

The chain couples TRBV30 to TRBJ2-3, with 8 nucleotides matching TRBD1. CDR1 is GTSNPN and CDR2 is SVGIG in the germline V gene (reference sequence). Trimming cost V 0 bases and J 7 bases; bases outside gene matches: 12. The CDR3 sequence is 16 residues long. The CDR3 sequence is CAWSVRDRQGRNTQYF. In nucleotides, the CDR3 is TGTGCCTGGAGTGTACGGGACAGACAGGGGCGGAATACGCAGTATTTT.

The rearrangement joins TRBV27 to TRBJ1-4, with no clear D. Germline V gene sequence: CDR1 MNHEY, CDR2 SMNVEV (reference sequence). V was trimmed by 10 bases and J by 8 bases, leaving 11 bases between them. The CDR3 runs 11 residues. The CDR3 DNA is TGTGCCACCGGGAGTCGGGAAAAACTGTTTTTT. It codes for CATGSREKLFF.

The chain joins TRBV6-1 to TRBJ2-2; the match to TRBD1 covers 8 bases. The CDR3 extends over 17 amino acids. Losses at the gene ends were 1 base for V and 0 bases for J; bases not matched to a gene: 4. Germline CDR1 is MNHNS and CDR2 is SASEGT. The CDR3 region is CASSEGYRGSNTGELFF. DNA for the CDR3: TGTGCCAGCAGTGAAGGGTACAGGGGGTCGAACACCGGGGAGCTGTTTTTT.

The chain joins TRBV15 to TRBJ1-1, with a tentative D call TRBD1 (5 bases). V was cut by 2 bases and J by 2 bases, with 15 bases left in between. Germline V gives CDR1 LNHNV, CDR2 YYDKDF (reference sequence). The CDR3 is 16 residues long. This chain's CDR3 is CATSRRGPPRNTEAFF. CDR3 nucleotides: TGTGCCACCAGCAGAAGGGGACCCCCGAGAAACACTGAAGCTTTCTTT. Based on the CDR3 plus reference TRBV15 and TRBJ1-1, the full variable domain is DAMVIQNPRYQVTQFGKPVTLSCSQTLNHNVMYWYQQKSSQAPKLLFHYYDKDFNNEADTPDNFQSRRPNTSFCFLDIRSPGLGDTAMYLCATSRRGPPRNTEAFFGQGTRLTVV.

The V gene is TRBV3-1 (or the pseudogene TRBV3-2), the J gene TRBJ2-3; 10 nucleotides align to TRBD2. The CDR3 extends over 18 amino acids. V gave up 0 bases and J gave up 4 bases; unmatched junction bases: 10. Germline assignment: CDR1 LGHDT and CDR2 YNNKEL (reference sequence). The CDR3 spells CASSQDWSSGRGADTQYF. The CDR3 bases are TGTGCCAGCAGCCAAGATTGGTCTAGCGGGAGAGGCGCAGATACGCAGTATTTT.

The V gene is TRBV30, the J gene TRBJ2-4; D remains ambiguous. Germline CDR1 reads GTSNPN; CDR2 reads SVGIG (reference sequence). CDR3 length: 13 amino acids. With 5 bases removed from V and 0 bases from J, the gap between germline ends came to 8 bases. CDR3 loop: CAWLDLAKNIQYF. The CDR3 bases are TGTGCCTGGCTGGACCTAGCCAAAAACATTCAGTACTTC.

CDR3: CASSLLAGMNDGELFF. CDR3 sequence (DNA): TGTGCCAGCAGCTTACTAGCGGGAATGAACGACGGGGAGCTGTTTTTT. The chain carries TRBV7-8 and TRBJ2-2; TRBD2 agrees at 9 bases. J was trimmed by 7 bases and V by 2 bases; bases with no gene match: 8. Germline V gives CDR1 SGHVS, CDR2 FQNEAQ. This CDR3 has 16 residues.